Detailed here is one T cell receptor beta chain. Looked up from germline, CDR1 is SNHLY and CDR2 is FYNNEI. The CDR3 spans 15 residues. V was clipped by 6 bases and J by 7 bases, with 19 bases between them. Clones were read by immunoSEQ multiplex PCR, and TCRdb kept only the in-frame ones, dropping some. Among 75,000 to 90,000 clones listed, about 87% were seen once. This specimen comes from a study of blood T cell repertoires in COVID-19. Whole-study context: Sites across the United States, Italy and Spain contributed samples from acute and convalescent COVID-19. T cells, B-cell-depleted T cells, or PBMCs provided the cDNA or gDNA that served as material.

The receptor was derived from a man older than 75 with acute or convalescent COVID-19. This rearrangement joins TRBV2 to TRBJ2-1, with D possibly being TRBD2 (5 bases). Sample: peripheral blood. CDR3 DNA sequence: TGTGCCAGCAGGCTAGGCGGTCGGGGAGAGAATGAGCAGTTCTTC. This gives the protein CASRLGGRGENEQFF.